The TCR beta chain described here comes from a study of radiation and T cells in renal cell carcinoma. V was trimmed by 7 bases and J by 0 bases, leaving 7 bases between them. Germline V CDR1 and CDR2: LNHNV, YYDKDF (reference sequence). The CDR3 runs to 13 residues. Regarding time point: blood 4 weeks post-SBRT, at nephrectomy. The treatment here: 15 Gy SBRT to primary tumor, nephrectomy 4 weeks later. Serial blood draws occurred at baseline and 2 and 4 weeks post-SBRT. Clones were sequenced by immunoSEQ multiplex PCR, and TCRdb holds only the in-frame ones, with some missing. The sample carries about 140,000 clones, 80% to 90% recorded once.

The rearrangement joins TRBV15 to TRBJ2-4; D is unresolved. The source is a woman aged 45-65 years with renal cell carcinoma. The input for sequencing was blood, taken from a patient whose treatment included radiotherapy and nephrectomy. The CDR3 bases are TGTGCCACCACCACTCTAGCCAAAAACATTCAGTACTTC. Its protein is CATTTLAKNIQYF.